Sequencing of this TCR beta chain was carried out in a study of siplizumab effects on memory and regulatory T cells. TCRdb's table, derived via immunoSEQ multiplex PCR, lists solely in-frame clones and lacks some. The data show 100,000 to 110,000 clones, approximately 91% seen once. The sample was CD4+ T cells sorted from blood. This receptor was identified in a human donor in good health.

The CDR3 sequence: CASSQDPTGVGQPQHF. The DNA of the CDR3 is TGCGCCAGCAGCCAAGATCCTACAGGGGTAGGTCAGCCCCAGCATTTT. V and J are TRBV4-1 and TRBJ1-5, with 7 bases fitting TRBD1. The germline gives CDR1 MGHRA, CDR2 YSYEKL. V dropped 0 bases and J dropped 6; count of bases not matched to a gene: 8. The CDR3 covers 16 residues.